The next 19 T cell receptor beta chains were all read from a single sample in a study of blood T cell repertoires in COVID-19. The table came from immunoSEQ multiplex PCR; TCRdb's copy has only in-frame clones and leaves some out. Among 100,000 to 150,000 clones, 92% were seen once, and the ten largest hold approximately 2%. Specimen: peripheral blood. Every receptor here comes from a man aged 50 to 60 with COVID-19, enrolled during active disease.

This chain uses TRBV5-4 with TRBJ2-1; D possibly corresponds to TRBD2 (7 bases). V was clipped by 7 bases and J by 5 bases, with 16 bases between them. The germline CDR1 and CDR2 sequences are SGHNT and YYREEE (reference sequence). The CDR3 has 14 residues. The CDR3 region is CASHTRGRDNEQFF. The CDR3 DNA sequence: TGTGCCAGCCATACTAGGGGGAGGGACAATGAGCAGTTCTTC.

This clone was counted only a few times. The chain uses TRBV4-1 and TRBJ2-2, with 7 bases aligning to TRBD2. Germline CDR1 and CDR2: MGHRA and YSYEKL. Trimming took 1 base from V and 6 from J; bases not matched to a gene: 11. The CDR3 has 17 residues. The CDR3 coding sequence is TGCGCCAGCAGCCAAGCCGTAACCACTAGCGACTCCGGGGAGCTGTTTTTT. This translates into CASSQAVTTSDSGELFF.

J is TRBJ1-4 and V is TRBV5-4; a weak D match, TRBD1 (5 bases). V shed 4 bases and J shed 2 bases, with 6 bases lying between them. CDR1 and CDR2 from the germline V gene are SGHNT and YYREEE (reference sequence). CDR3 length: 13 residues. CDR3 residues: CASSRGTNEKLFF. The CDR3 coding sequence is TGTGCCAGCAGCCGGGGGACTAATGAAAAACTGTTTTTT.

This chain uses TRBV5-1 with TRBJ2-7; 7 nucleotides line up with TRBD1. The V gene end was trimmed by 5 bases and the J gene end by 3 bases; junction bases not matched to a gene: 11. Per the germline V gene, CDR1 is SGHRS and CDR2 is YFSETQ. The CDR3 has 15 amino acids. The CDR3 spells CASRPTGTEVYEQYF. The CDR3 DNA sequence: TGCGCCAGCAGACCAACCGGGACAGAAGTCTACGAGCAGTACTTC.

This sequence joins TRBV7-9 and TRBJ2-1; 9 bases fit TRBD1. CDR1 is SEHNR, CDR2 FQNEAQ, per germline (reference sequence). The CDR3 consists of 15 residues. The V gene end was trimmed by 5 bases and the J gene end by 9 bases; junction bases not matched to a gene: 11. The CDR3 here is CASSAGTGSSVEQFF. Written as DNA, the CDR3 is TGTGCCAGCAGCGCCGGGACAGGGTCGTCGGTTGAGCAGTTCTTC.

This sequence joins TRBV9 and TRBJ2-5; TRBD1 agrees at 9 bases. CDR1 SGDLS and CDR2 YYNGEE come from the germline V gene. The CDR3 contains 14 residues. V was pared by 1 base and J by 4 bases, with 2 bases of the junction left unmatched. The CDR3 reads CASSVTDRGETQYF. CDR3 nucleotides: TGTGCCAGCAGCGTAACGGACAGGGGAGAGACCCAGTACTTC.

The rearrangement links TRBV11-2 to TRBJ2-2; 9 nucleotides line up with TRBD2. CDR1 SGHAT and CDR2 FQNNGV come from the germline V gene. V dropped 7 bases and J dropped 0; count of bases not matched to a gene: 3. The CDR3 sequence is 15 residues long. This CDR3 reads CASTGTSSNTGELFF. DNA for the CDR3: TGTGCCAGCACCGGGACTAGCTCGAACACCGGGGAGCTGTTTTTT. Supplemented by reference TRBV11-2 and TRBJ2-2, the full variable domain reads EAGVAQSPRYKIIEKRQSVAFWCNPISGHATLYWYQQILGQGPKLLIQFQNNGVVDDSQLPKDRFSAERLKGVDSTLKIQPAKLEDSAVYLCASTGTSSNTGELFFGEGSRLTVL.

This clone came up a few times. The rearrangement uses TRBV6-5 and TRBJ1-1, with 7 bases identical to TRBD1. Losses at the gene ends were 6 bases for V and 1 base for J; bases not matched to a gene: 5. Looked up from germline, CDR1 is MNHEY and CDR2 is SVGAGI. The length of the CDR3 is 14 residues. The chain's CDR3 is CASSPNRGNTEAFF. The CDR3 DNA reads TGTGCCAGCAGCCCCAACAGGGGGAACACTGAAGCTTTCTTT.

This clone occurred once. The V and J genes are TRBV5-1 and TRBJ2-1, with a possible D match to TRBD2 (6 bases). V was cut by 4 bases and J by 8 bases, with 16 bases left in between. The length of the CDR3 is 14 residues. Germline assignment: CDR1 SGHRS and CDR2 YFSETQ. The CDR3, as DNA: TGCGCCAGCAGCCTCAGGGCGCAGCGGGATGAGCAGTTCTTC. Encoded protein: CASSLRAQRDEQFF. Together with reference TRBV5-1 and TRBJ2-1, the CDR3 gives the full variable domain: KAGVTQTPRYLIKTRGQQVTLSCSPISGHRSVSWYQQTPGQGLQFLFEYFSETQRNKGNFPGRFSGRQFSNSRSEMNVSTLELGDSALYLCASSLRAQRDEQFFGPGTRLTVL.

This clone came up a few times. V gene TRBV19 combines with J gene TRBJ1-5; D might be TRBD1 (6 bases). Trimming took 5 bases from V and 1 from J, leaving 15 bases between them. The germline V gene has CDR1 LNHDA and CDR2 SQIVND (reference sequence). The CDR3 is made up of 16 amino acids. This CDR3 is CASSVSGEGSNQPQHF. DNA of the CDR3: TGTGCCAGTAGTGTGTCAGGGGAAGGGAGCAATCAGCCCCAGCATTTT.

This clone was observed a handful of times. This chain links TRBV2 with TRBJ2-3; 7 nucleotides align to TRBD2. The V and J ends lost 8 bases and 4 bases, in that order; junction bases with no gene match: 12. The CDR3 has 15 amino acids. CDR1 and CDR2 (germline): SNHLY, FYNNEI. CDR3 sequence reads: CASLLRTSGSDTQYF. The CDR3 DNA follows: TGTGCCAGCCTCCTCCGGACTAGTGGGTCAGATACGCAGTATTTT.

The chain uses TRBV19 and TRBJ1-1; perhaps TRBD1 as D (5 bases). Trimming removed 10 bases at V and 1 base at J, with 13 bases between. The CDR3 is 13 amino acids. CDR1 LNHDA and CDR2 SQIVND come from the germline V gene (reference sequence). CDR3 DNA: TGTGCCACACAAACGGGGGGGAACACTGAAGCTTTCTTT. It specifies CATQTGGNTEAFF.

The rearrangement joins TRBV2 to TRBJ1-3; D ambiguous. This CDR3 spans 14 amino acids. Germline CDR1 reads SNHLY; CDR2 reads FYNNEI. V was pared by 7 bases and J by 0 bases, with 10 bases between. Here the CDR3 reads CASNQERSGNTIYF. CDR3 bases: TGTGCCAGCAACCAGGAACGCTCTGGAAACACCATATATTTT.

The rearrangement links TRBV27 to TRBJ1-1; D possibly corresponds to TRBD1 (5 bases). The CDR3 covers 14 residues. Germline V gene sequence: CDR1 MNHEY, CDR2 SMNVEV (reference sequence). V lost 6 bases and J 2 bases, leaving 13 bases between the germline ends. For the CDR3, the DNA is TGTGCCAGCAGAACAGGAGGGGCAAACACTGAAGCTTTCTTT. Translated: CASRTGGANTEAFF.

CDR3 bases: TGTGCCAGCAGTTACCCCCAGGTCCCCTCTGGAAACACCATATATTTT. It translates to CASSYPQVPSGNTIYF. This chain uses TRBV6-2 or TRBV6-3 with TRBJ1-3; no definite D call. The CDR3 spans 16 residues. The germline CDR1 and CDR2 sequences are MNHEY and SVGEGT. Trimming stripped 2 bases from V and 0 bases from J, with 11 bases between.

This chain uses TRBV5-1 with TRBJ1-4, with TRBD1 matching 9 bases. Trimming took 4 bases from V and 4 from J; bases not matched to a gene: 2. The CDR3 runs to 14 residues. Germline V lookup: CDR1 SGHRS, CDR2 YFSETQ. CDR3 sequence: CASSEDRGNEKLFF. DNA for the CDR3: TGCGCCAGCAGCGAGGACAGGGGTAATGAAAAACTGTTTTTT.

The J gene is TRBJ2-7, the V gene TRBV4-2, with a tentative D call TRBD2 (6 bases). This CDR3 comprises 16 residues. V was clipped by 1 base and J by 0 bases, with 13 bases between them. Germline V gene lookup returns CDR1 LGHNA and CDR2 YNFKEQ. CDR3 region: CASSQGTTDFSYEQYF. In DNA, the CDR3 is TGTGCCAGCAGCCAAGGGACTACGGACTTCTCCTACGAGCAGTACTTC.

The V call is TRBV24-1, the J call TRBJ2-5; D might be TRBD2 (5 bases). Germline CDR1 KGHDR, CDR2 SFDVKD. Between the trimmed V and J ends, which lost 4 bases and 5 bases, there was a span of 13 bases. The CDR3 covers 14 residues. CDR3 sequence: CATSDPATGETQYF. Here the CDR3 DNA reads TGTGCCACCAGTGACCCCGCCACGGGGGAGACCCAGTACTTC.

The rearrangement joins TRBV19 to TRBJ2-5; TRBD1 aligns across 9 bases. CDR3 length equals 13 residues. CDR1 and CDR2 (germline): LNHDA, SQIVND (reference sequence). V trimming: 4 bases; J trimming: 3 bases; junction bases outside the gene matches: 0. CDR3 coding DNA: TGTGCCAGTAGTAGGGACAGGGAAGAGACCCAGTACTTC. Protein: CASSRDREETQYF.